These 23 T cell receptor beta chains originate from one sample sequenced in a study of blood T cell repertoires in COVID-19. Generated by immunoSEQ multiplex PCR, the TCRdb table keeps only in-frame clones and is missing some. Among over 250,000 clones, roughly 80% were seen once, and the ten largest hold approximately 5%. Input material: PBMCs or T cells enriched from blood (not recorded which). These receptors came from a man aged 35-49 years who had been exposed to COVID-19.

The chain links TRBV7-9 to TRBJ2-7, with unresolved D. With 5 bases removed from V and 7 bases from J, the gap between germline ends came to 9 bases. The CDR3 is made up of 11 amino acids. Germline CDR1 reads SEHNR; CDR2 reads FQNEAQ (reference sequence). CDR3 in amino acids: CASSPVPEQYF. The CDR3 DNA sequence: TGTGCCAGCAGCCCCGTTCCGGAGCAGTACTTC. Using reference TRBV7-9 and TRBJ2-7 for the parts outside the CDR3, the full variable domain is DTGVSQNPRHKITKRGQNVTFRCDPISEHNRLYWYRQTLGQGPEFLTYFQNEAQLEKSRLLSDRFSAERPKGSFSTLEIQRTEQGDSAMYLCASSPVPEQYFGPGTRLTVT.

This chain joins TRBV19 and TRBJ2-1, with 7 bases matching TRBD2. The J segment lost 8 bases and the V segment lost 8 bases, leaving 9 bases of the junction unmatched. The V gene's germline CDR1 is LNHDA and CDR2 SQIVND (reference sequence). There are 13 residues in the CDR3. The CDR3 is CASEGGSGYEQFF. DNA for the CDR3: TGTGCCAGTGAGGGCGGGAGTGGGTATGAGCAGTTCTTC.

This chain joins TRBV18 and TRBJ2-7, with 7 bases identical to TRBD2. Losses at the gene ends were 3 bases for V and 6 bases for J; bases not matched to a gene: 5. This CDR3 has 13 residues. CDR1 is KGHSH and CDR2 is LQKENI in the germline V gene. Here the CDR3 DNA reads TGTGCCAGCTCACCGGGACTACTTTTCGAGCAGTACTTC. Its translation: CASSPGLLFEQYF.

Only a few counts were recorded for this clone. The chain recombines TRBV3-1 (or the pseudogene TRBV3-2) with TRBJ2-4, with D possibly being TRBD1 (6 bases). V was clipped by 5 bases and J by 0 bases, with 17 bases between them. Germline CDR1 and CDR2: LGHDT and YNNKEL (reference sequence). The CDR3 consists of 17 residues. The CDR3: CASSSQTGSLAKNIQYF. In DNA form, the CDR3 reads TGTGCCAGCAGCTCACAGACAGGCTCCTTAGCCAAAAACATTCAGTACTTC.

The DNA for the CDR3 is TGTGCCAGCAGTTACCAAGGGGACACCTACGAGCAGTACTTC. It specifies CASSYQGDTYEQYF. This chain connects TRBV6-5 to TRBJ2-7; a possible D gene is TRBD1 (6 bases). V was pared by 2 bases and J by 2 bases, with 10 bases between. This CDR3 comprises 14 residues. CDR1 MNHEY and CDR2 SVGAGI come from the germline V gene.

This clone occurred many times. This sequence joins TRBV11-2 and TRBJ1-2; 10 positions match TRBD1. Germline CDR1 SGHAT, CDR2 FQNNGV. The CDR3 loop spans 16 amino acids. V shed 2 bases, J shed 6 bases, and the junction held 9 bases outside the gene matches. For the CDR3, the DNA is TGTGCCAGCAGCTTATATGGGAGACAGGGGGCGAATGGCTACACCTTC. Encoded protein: CASSLYGRQGANGYTF.

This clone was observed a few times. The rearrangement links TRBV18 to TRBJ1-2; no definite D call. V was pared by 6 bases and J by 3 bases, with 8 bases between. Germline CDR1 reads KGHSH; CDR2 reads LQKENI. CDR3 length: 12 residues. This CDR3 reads CASSGSDYGYTF. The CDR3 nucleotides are TGTGCCAGCTCGGGGAGTGACTATGGCTACACCTTC.

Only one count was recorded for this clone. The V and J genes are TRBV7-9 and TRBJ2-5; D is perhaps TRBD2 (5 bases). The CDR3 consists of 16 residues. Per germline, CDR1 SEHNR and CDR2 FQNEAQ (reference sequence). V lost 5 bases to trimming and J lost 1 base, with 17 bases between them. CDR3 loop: CASSPRSLAIQETQYF. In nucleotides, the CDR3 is TGTGCCAGCAGCCCCCGGTCTCTAGCCATCCAAGAGACCCAGTACTTC.

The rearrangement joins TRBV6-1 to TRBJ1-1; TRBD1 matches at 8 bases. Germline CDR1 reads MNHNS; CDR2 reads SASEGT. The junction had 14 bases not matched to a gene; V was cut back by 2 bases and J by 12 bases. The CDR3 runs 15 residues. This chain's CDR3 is CASSEMGGQGGESFF. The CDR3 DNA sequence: TGTGCCAGCAGTGAAATGGGAGGACAGGGAGGAGAATCTTTCTTT.

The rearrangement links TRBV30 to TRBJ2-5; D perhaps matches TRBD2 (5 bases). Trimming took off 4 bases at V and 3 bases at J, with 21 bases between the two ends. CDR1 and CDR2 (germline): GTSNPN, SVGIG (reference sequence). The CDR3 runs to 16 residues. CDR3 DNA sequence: TGTGCCTGGAACGAGGGTTTGAGTGAGATCGAAGAGACCCAGTACTTC. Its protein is CAWNEGLSEIEETQYF.

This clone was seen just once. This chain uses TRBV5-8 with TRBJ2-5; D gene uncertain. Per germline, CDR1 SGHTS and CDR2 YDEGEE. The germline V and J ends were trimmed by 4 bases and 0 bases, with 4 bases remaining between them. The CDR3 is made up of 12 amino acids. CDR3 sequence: CASSLNQETQYF. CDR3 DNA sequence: TGTGCCAGCAGCCTTAACCAAGAGACCCAGTACTTC.

The CDR3 spells CASSQEVRQGVSGYTF. In nucleotides, the CDR3 is TGCGCCAGCAGCCAAGAAGTCAGACAGGGGGTCTCTGGCTACACCTTC. V gene TRBV4-1 combines with J gene TRBJ1-2; 9 nucleotides agree with TRBD1. V lost 0 bases to trimming and J lost 7 bases; unmatched junction nucleotides: 9. Germline loops: CDR1 MGHRA, CDR2 YSYEKL. The CDR3 has 16 amino acids.

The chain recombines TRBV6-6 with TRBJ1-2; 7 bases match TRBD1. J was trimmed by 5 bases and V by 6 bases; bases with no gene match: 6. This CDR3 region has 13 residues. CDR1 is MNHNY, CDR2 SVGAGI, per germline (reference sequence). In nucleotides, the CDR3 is TGTGCCAGCAGAACAGGGGTTGAGTATGGCTACACCTTC. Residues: CASRTGVEYGYTF.

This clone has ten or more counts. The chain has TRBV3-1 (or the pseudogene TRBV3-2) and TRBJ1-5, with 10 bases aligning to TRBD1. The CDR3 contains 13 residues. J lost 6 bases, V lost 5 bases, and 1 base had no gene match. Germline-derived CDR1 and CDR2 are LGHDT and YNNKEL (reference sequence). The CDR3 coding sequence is TGTGCCAGCAGCGGGACAGGGGCTCAGCCCCAGCATTTT. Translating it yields CASSGTGAQPQHF.

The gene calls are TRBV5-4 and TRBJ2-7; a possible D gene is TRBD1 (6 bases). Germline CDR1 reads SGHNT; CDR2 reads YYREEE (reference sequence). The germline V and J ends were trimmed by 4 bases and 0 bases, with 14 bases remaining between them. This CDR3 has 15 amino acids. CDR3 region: CASSPGTTASYEQYF. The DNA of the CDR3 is TGTGCCAGCAGCCCCGGGACAACGGCCTCCTACGAGCAGTACTTC.

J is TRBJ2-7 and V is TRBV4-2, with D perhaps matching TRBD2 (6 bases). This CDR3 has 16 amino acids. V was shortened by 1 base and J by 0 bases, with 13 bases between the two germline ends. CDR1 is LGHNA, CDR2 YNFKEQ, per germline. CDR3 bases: TGTGCCAGCAGCCAAGGGGTTCTAGCGCTCTCCTACGAGCAGTACTTC. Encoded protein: CASSQGVLALSYEQYF.

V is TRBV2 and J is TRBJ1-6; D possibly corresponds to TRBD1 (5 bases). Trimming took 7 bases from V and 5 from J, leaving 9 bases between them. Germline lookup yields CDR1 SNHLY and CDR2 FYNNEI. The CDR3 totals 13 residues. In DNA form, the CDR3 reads TGTGCCAGCACGCTACAGGATAATTCACCCCTCCACTTT. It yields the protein CASTLQDNSPLHF.

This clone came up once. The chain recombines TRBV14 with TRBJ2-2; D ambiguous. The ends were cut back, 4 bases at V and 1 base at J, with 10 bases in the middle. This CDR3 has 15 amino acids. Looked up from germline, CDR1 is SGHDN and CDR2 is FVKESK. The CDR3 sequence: CASSPLSRNTGELFF. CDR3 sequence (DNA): TGTGCCAGCAGCCCACTATCCAGGAACACCGGGGAGCTGTTTTTT.

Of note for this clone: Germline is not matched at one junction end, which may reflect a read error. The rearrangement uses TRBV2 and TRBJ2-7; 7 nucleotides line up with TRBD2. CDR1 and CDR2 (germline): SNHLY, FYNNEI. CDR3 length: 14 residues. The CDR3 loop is CASSEGLDPNEQYF. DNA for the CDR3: TGTGCCAGCAGCGAAGGACTAGACCCCAACGAGCAGTACTTC.

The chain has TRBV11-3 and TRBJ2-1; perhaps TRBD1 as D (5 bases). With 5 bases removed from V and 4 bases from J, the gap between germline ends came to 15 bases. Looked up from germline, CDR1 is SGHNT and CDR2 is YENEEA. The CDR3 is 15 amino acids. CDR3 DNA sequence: TGTGCCAGCAGCCGTCAGCCGACAGAATACAATGAGCAGTTCTTC. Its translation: CASSRQPTEYNEQFF.

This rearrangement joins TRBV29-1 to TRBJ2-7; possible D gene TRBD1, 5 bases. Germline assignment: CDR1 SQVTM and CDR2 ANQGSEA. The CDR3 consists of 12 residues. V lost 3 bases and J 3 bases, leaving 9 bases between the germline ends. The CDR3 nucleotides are TGCAGCGTTGACGAAACAGGCTACGAGCAGTACTTC. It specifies CSVDETGYEQYF.

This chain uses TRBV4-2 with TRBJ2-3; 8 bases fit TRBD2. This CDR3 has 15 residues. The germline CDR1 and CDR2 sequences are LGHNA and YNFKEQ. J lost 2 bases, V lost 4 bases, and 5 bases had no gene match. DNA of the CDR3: TGTGCCAGCAGCCGGGCTAGCGGGTTCACAGATACGCAGTATTTT. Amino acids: CASSRASGFTDTQYF.

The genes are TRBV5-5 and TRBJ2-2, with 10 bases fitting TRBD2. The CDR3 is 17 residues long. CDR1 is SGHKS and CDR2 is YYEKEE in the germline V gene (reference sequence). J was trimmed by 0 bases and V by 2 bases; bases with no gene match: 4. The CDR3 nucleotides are TGTGCCAGCAGCTTCCTAGCGGGAGACGCGAACACCGGGGAGCTGTTTTTT. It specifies CASSFLAGDANTGELFF.